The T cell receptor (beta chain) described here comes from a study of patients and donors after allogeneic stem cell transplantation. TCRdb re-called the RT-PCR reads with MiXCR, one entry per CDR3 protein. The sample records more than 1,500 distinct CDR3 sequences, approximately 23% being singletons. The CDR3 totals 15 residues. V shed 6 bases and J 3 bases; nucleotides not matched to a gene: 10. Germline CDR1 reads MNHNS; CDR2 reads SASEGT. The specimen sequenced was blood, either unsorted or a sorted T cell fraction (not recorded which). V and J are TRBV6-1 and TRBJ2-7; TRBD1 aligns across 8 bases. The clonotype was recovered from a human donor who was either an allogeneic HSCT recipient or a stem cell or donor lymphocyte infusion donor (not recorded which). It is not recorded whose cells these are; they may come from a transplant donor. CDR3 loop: CASRFSGTGVYEQYF. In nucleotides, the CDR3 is TGTGCCAGCAGGTTCTCTGGGACAGGAGTCTACGAGCAGTACTTC.